This T cell receptor beta chain emerged from a study of blood T cell repertoires in COVID-19. Study-level information: Samples of COVID-19 (acute and convalescent) were obtained from the United States, Italy and Spain.

This table comes from immunoSEQ multiplex PCR, and its TCRdb copy is limited to in-frame clones, with some not included. The sample shows about 130,000 clones, 65% to 85% of them seen only once. The CDR3 runs to 14 residues. V was shortened by 6 bases and J by 4 bases, with 16 bases between the two germline ends. CDR1 and CDR2 (germline): MNHEY, SVGAGI. The chain joins TRBV6-5 to TRBJ2-7; perhaps TRBD1 as D (7 bases). Material for sequencing was peripheral blood. The sequence was collected from a man between 65 and 85 years old with acute or convalescent COVID-19. In DNA, the CDR3 is TGTGCCAGCAGCTACCGACAGGGAGGATACGAGCAGTACTTC. It is translated as CASSYRQGGYEQYF.